This TCR beta chain stems from a study of blood T cells in healthy people across ages. Caucasian, healthy and from Russia, the donors were aged between about 6 and 90. The CDR3 is made up of 13 amino acids. Per germline, CDR1 SQVTM and CDR2 ANQGSEA. The J segment lost 7 bases and the V segment lost 3 bases, leaving 5 bases of the junction unmatched. The second PCR ran roughly 6 to 11 cycles with a sample-barcoded 5' primer and J-beta primers. TCRdb re-derived calls from the 5' RACE reads in MiXCR, one entry per CDR3 protein. Of hundreds of thousands of distinct CDR3 sequences in the sample, about 52% were seen once.

The source is a woman in her sixties or seventies in good health. The chain employs TRBV29-1 and TRBJ2-7; 11 bases match TRBD2. The sample taken for sequencing was blood. The CDR3 here is CSVDTSGSVEQYF. DNA for the CDR3: TGCAGCGTTGATACTAGCGGGAGCGTTGAGCAGTACTTC.